These 15 T cell receptor beta chains were sequenced from one sample in a study of response to subunit inactivated influenza vaccine. One entry per CDR3 protein, called by TCRdb with MiXCR from the RT-PCR reads. The top ten hold 9.5% to 12% of the sample, which has hundreds of thousands of distinct CDR3 sequences, roughly 10% seen once. The same sample was also used in a study of T cells expressing NK-cell markers. That investigation notes: Template switching by 5'RACE with UMIs generated the TCR beta cDNA.

The sample in question was PBMCs from blood, obtained on the day of vaccination. These receptors were obtained from a man aged 45 to 65 who received an inactivated influenza vaccine.

The V and J genes are TRBV4-2 and TRBJ2-3, with D tentatively TRBD2 (6 bases). Trimming cost V 0 bases and J 4 bases, with 11 bases left between them. In germline, CDR1 is LGHNA, CDR2 YNFKEQ. This CDR3 spans 15 amino acids. The CDR3 coding sequence is TGTGCCAGCAGCCAAGACCCGGGAGTTTCAGATACGCAGTATTTT. Its protein product is CASSQDPGVSDTQYF.

V is TRBV24-1 and J is TRBJ2-1; no clear D. The CDR3 has 11 amino acids. Germline lookup yields CDR1 KGHDR and CDR2 SFDVKD. Trimming removed 4 bases at V and 8 bases at J, with 5 bases between. This chain's CDR3 is CATSEGYEQFF. The CDR3 DNA reads TGTGCCACCAGTGAGGGGTATGAGCAGTTCTTC.

This clonotype was counted only a few times. As DNA, the CDR3 is TGTGCCAGCAGTCCAACGGGACTGTACTCTGGGGCCAACGTCCTGACTTTC. Protein sequence: CASSPTGLYSGANVLTF. The gene calls are TRBV28 and TRBJ2-6; TRBD2 is a possible D gene (6 bases). The V end was cut by 5 bases, the J end by 0 bases, with 14 bases between. This CDR3 has 17 amino acids. The germline CDR1 and CDR2 sequences are MDHEN and SYDVKM.

A few counts support this clonotype. J is TRBJ2-7 and V is TRBV10-1; either TRBD1 or TRBD2 may fit D (6 bases each). This CDR3 is 15 amino acids long. Trimming took 10 bases from V and 7 from J, leaving 26 bases between them. The germline gives CDR1 WNHNN, CDR2 SYGVQD (reference sequence). CDR3 loop: CATGGRGGFVEEQYF. For the CDR3, the DNA is TGCGCCACCGGAGGACGAGGGGGGTTCGTGGAAGAGCAGTACTTC.

This clonotype was counted at least ten times. The CDR3: CATSDLGKNQPQHF. The CDR3 DNA reads as TGTGCCACCAGTGATTTGGGGAAAAATCAGCCCCAGCATTTT. The V gene is TRBV24-1, the J gene TRBJ1-5, with D uncertain. CDR3 size: 14 residues. Germline CDR1 KGHDR, CDR2 SFDVKD. Trimming shortened V by 0 bases and J by 4 bases, and 6 bases separated the two germline ends.

This clonotype showed up just a few times. V is TRBV11-1 and J is TRBJ2-1; D is possibly TRBD2 (5 bases). The length of the CDR3 is 14 residues. Looked up from germline, CDR1 is SGHAT and CDR2 is FQDESV (reference sequence). V shed 3 bases and J shed 9 bases, with 15 bases lying between them. This CDR3 is CASSLGSGNGEQFF. The CDR3 DNA sequence: TGTGCCAGCAGCTTGGGTTCGGGGAACGGTGAGCAGTTCTTC.

This clonotype was observed at least ten times. The chain carries TRBV24-1 and TRBJ2-3; D remains ambiguous. This CDR3 has 14 residues. Per germline, CDR1 KGHDR and CDR2 SFDVKD. Trimming removed 0 bases from V and 0 bases from J, with 3 bases in between. The CDR3 DNA reads as TGTGCCACCAGTGATTTGGAAAGCACAGATACGCAGTATTTT. Translating gives CATSDLESTDTQYF.

The rearrangement joins TRBV5-1 to TRBJ2-5; the D gene is possibly TRBD1 (7 bases). The CDR3 covers 14 residues. Per the germline V gene, CDR1 is SGHRS and CDR2 is YFSETQ. V dropped 2 bases and J dropped 1 base, with 9 bases sitting between them. The DNA of the CDR3 is TGCGCCAGCAGCTTCCAGGGGGGCCAAGAGACCCAGTACTTC. Translation gives CASSFQGGQETQYF.

The chain joins TRBV19 to TRBJ1-1, with D possibly being TRBD1 (5 bases). The CDR3 contains 15 residues. Looked up from germline, CDR1 is LNHDA and CDR2 is SQIVND (reference sequence). Trimming took 5 bases from V and 3 from J, leaving 16 bases between them. The CDR3 sequence is CASSPGGLKDTEAFF. The CDR3 DNA is TGTGCCAGTAGTCCGGGGGGACTCAAAGACACTGAAGCTTTCTTT. The complete variable domain, with remaining parts taken from reference TRBV19 and TRBJ1-1, reads DGGITQSPKYLFRKEGQNVTLSCEQNLNHDAMYWYRQDPGQGLRLIYYSQIVNDFQKGDIAEGYSVSREKKESFPLTVTSAQKNPTAFYLCASSPGGLKDTEAFFGQGTRLTVV.

The gene calls are TRBV7-2 and TRBJ2-7; no clear D. Trimming left V 0 bases short and J 3 bases short, with 6 bases between. CDR3 length equals 13 residues. Germline CDR1 SGHTA, CDR2 FQGNSA. The CDR3 nucleotides are TGTGCCAGCAGCTTAGCGGCGGACTACGAGCAGTACTTC. Encoded protein: CASSLAADYEQYF.

This clonotype has just a few counts. The CDR3: CASSAFVGTSGRTDTQYF. The CDR3 bases are TGTGCCAGCAGCGCATTCGTTGGGACTAGCGGGAGAACAGATACGCAGTATTTT. This chain connects TRBV9 to TRBJ2-3, with 14 bases identical to TRBD2. CDR3 length equals 18 residues. The germline gives CDR1 SGDLS, CDR2 YYNGEE. V lost 3 bases to trimming and J lost 3 bases; unmatched junction nucleotides: 9.

This clonotype was picked up a small number of times. The CDR3 region is CASSVGAPTAYGYTF. The CDR3 nucleotides are TGTGCCAGTAGTGTCGGGGCCCCTACGGCCTATGGCTACACCTTC. The chain carries TRBV19 and TRBJ1-2, with a weak D call TRBD1 (5 bases). With 5 bases removed from V and 4 bases from J, the gap between germline ends came to 17 bases. The CDR3 runs to 15 residues. The germline CDR1 and CDR2 sequences are LNHDA and SQIVND (reference sequence).

The chain couples TRBV5-5 to TRBJ2-1; TRBD2 matches 11 bases. Germline V gives CDR1 SGHKS, CDR2 YYEKEE (reference sequence). V gave up 0 bases and J gave up 7 bases; unmatched junction bases: 3. This CDR3 has 15 residues. This CDR3 reads CASSLGLAGKNEQFF. In DNA, the CDR3 is TGTGCCAGCAGCTTGGGACTAGCGGGGAAGAATGAGCAGTTCTTC. Supplemented by reference TRBV5-5 and TRBJ2-1, the full variable domain reads DAGVTQSPTHLIKTRGQQVTLRCSPISGHKSVSWYQQVLGQGPQFIFQYYEKEERGRGNFPDRFSARQFPNYSSELNVNALLLGDSALYLCASSLGLAGKNEQFFGPGTRLTVL.

The chain carries TRBV7-2 and TRBJ1-5; D uncertain. The germline V and J ends were trimmed by 1 base and 0 bases, with 4 bases remaining between them. CDR1 is SGHTA, CDR2 FQGNSA, per germline. CDR3 size: 14 residues. DNA of the CDR3: TGTGCCAGCAGCTTAGTTTCTAGCAATCAGCCCCAGCATTTT. This codes for CASSLVSSNQPQHF.

This clonotype was found a few times. V usage is TRBV3-1 and J usage is TRBJ2-3, with D hard to call. V dropped 0 bases and J dropped 1 base, with 8 bases sitting between them. This CDR3 contains 15 residues. CDR1 LGHDT and CDR2 YNNKEL come from the germline V gene (reference sequence). CDR3 region: CASSQDPTRTDTQYF. The DNA of the CDR3 is TGTGCCAGCAGCCAAGATCCAACGCGCACAGATACGCAGTATTTT.